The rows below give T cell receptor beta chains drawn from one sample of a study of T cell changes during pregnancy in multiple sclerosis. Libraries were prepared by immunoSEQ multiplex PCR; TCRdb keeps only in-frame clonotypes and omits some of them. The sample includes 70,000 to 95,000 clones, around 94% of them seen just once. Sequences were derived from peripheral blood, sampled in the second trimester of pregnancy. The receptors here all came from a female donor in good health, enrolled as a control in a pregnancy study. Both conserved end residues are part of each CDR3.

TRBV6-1,CASSEGAGGYGYTF
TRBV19,CASSQTGGNSPLHF
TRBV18,CASSPTRTENYEQYF
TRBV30,CAWSVGRGGHYEQYF
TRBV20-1,CSLRVNYGYTF
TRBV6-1,CASSPWGQSNEKLFF
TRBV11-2,CASSLVGGFGEKLFF
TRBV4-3,CASSQGHGQAFYGYTF
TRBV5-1,CASSLTYLSPLHF
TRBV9,CASSVGLVVEDTQYF
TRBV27,CASSSWGTSGGPDTQYF